The 29 T cell receptor beta chains below were found in one sample sequenced in a study of cytomegalovirus exposure and HLA in healthy donors. It was with 60 Vbeta and 13 Jbeta primers that the PCR ran. Produced via immunoSEQ multiplex PCR; TCRdb's table is partial and in-frame only. This table has over 150,000 clones, 70% to 85% appearing once. The sample comprised PBMCs. The receptors shown here come from a man younger than 35 in good health and CMV-seronegative.

V is TRBV27 and J is TRBJ1-5, with D maybe TRBD1 (6 bases). Trimming shortened V by 2 bases and J by 5 bases, and 13 bases separated the two germline ends. In germline, CDR1 is MNHEY, CDR2 SMNVEV (reference sequence). The length of the CDR3 is 15 residues. CDR3 region: CASSLTRTDYQPQHF. CDR3 DNA: TGTGCCAGCAGTTTAACCCGGACAGACTATCAGCCCCAGCATTTT.

This clone was seen more than once but under ten times. The chain uses TRBV6-5 and TRBJ1-1; maybe TRBD1 (5 bases). V dropped 11 bases and J dropped 7 bases, with 20 bases sitting between them. Germline CDR1 and CDR2: MNHEY and SVGAGI. This CDR3 region has 13 residues. This chain's CDR3 is CASSGGARFEAFF. The CDR3, as DNA: TGTGCCTCCTCTGGAGGGGCGAGGTTTGAAGCTTTCTTT.

The rearrangement uses TRBV2 and TRBJ1-1; TRBD1 agrees at 7 bases. V shed 5 bases, J shed 7 bases, and the junction held 13 bases outside the gene matches. Germline V gene lookup returns CDR1 SNHLY and CDR2 FYNNEI. The CDR3 runs to 15 residues. CDR3 in DNA: TGTGCCAGCAGTATTCGTTCACAGGGGAACGGTGAAGCTTTCTTT. Translated: CASSIRSQGNGEAFF.

The chain employs TRBV5-1 and TRBJ2-3; 7 bases are a match to TRBD1. The CDR3 loop spans 17 amino acids. V lost 4 bases and J lost 5; bases outside the gene matches: 16. Germline loops: CDR1 SGHRS, CDR2 YFSETQ. CDR3 DNA sequence: TGCGCCAGCAGCCTGAACGACAGGGTCGGGTTCAGAGATACGCAGTATTTT. This sequence encodes CASSLNDRVGFRDTQYF.

The genes are TRBV10-3 and TRBJ2-5, with 9 bases aligning to TRBD1. The CDR3 runs to 13 residues. Germline CDR1 is ENHRY and CDR2 is SYGVKD. The J segment lost 9 bases and the V segment lost 2 bases, leaving 4 bases of the junction unmatched. CDR3 bases: TGTGCCATCAGTGAGGGGGACAGGGAGCCCCAGTACTTC. The encoded protein is CAISEGDREPQYF.

V usage is TRBV19 and J usage is TRBJ2-7; possibly TRBD1 for D (6 bases). Trimming shortened V by 5 bases and J by 4 bases, and 18 bases separated the two germline ends. CDR3 length: 15 residues. Germline V gives CDR1 LNHDA, CDR2 SQIVND (reference sequence). The CDR3 loop reads CASSPEGHSLYEQYF. The CDR3 nucleotides read TGTGCCAGTAGTCCCGAGGGACACTCATTATACGAGCAGTACTTC.

The chain combines TRBV11-3 with TRBJ2-1, with D possibly being TRBD2 (7 bases). Germline V lookup: CDR1 SGHNT, CDR2 YENEEA. V lost 8 bases to trimming and J lost 2 bases, with 10 bases between them. The CDR3 is 13 amino acids. The CDR3 loop is CASLGGPYNEQFF. In DNA form, the CDR3 reads TGTGCCAGCCTCGGGGGGCCCTACAATGAGCAGTTCTTC.

The count of this clone is one. The chain links TRBV11-2 to TRBJ2-3, with a possible D match to TRBD2 (5 bases). Germline lookup yields CDR1 SGHAT and CDR2 FQNNGV. This CDR3 is 15 amino acids long. Trimming removed 5 bases from V and 0 bases from J, with 12 bases in between. The CDR3 protein is CASSLSGSSTDTQYF. Here the CDR3 DNA reads TGTGCCAGCAGCCTAAGCGGATCTAGCACAGATACGCAGTATTTT.

This rearrangement joins TRBV18 to TRBJ2-3; no reliable D call. The ends were cut back, 1 base at V and 2 bases at J, with 16 bases in the middle. The CDR3 loop spans 17 amino acids. CDR1 and CDR2 (germline): KGHSH, LQKENI. The CDR3: CASSPLIGRLHTDTQYF. As DNA, the CDR3 is TGTGCCAGCTCACCACTCATCGGCAGGCTGCACACAGATACGCAGTATTTT.

This rearrangement joins TRBV9 to TRBJ2-2; D is unresolved. Looked up from germline, CDR1 is SGDLS and CDR2 is YYNGEE. The CDR3 contains 13 residues. V lost 6 bases to trimming and J lost 7 bases, with 13 bases between them. CDR3 protein: CASNEEVGGELFF. CDR3 nucleotides: TGTGCCAGCAATGAAGAGGTCGGCGGGGAGCTGTTTTTT.

A single count supports this clone. This chain joins TRBV6-5 and TRBJ2-2, with TRBD1 matching over 7 bases. After removal of 6 bases from V and 3 bases from J, the junction contained 7 bases not matched to a gene. Germline V lookup: CDR1 MNHEY, CDR2 SVGAGI. This CDR3 spans 15 amino acids. DNA for the CDR3: TGTGCCAGCAGATCCGGACAGGATTACACCGGGGAGCTGTTTTTT. Its translation is CASRSGQDYTGELFF.

This chain connects TRBV30 to TRBJ2-2; D gene uncertain. The CDR3 consists of 14 residues. V was shortened by 0 bases and J by 1 base, with 6 bases between the two germline ends. Germline V gives CDR1 GTSNPN, CDR2 SVGIG (reference sequence). CDR3 region: CAWSVALNTGELFF. The CDR3 DNA sequence: TGTGCCTGGAGTGTGGCTTTGAACACCGGGGAGCTGTTTTTT.

The rearrangement joins TRBV7-3 to TRBJ2-5; a weak D match, TRBD2 (5 bases). This CDR3 is built from 15 residues. Germline V CDR1 and CDR2: SGHTA, FQGTGA. Trimming removed 9 bases at V and 2 bases at J, with 19 bases between. The CDR3 spells CASSPTAGRQETQYF. CDR3 sequence (DNA): TGTGCCAGTTCCCCCACCGCGGGCAGACAAGAGACCCAGTACTTC.

J is TRBJ2-7 and V is TRBV14, with D maybe TRBD2 (5 bases). The CDR3 totals 13 residues. Trimming took 4 bases from V and 5 from J, leaving 12 bases between them. Germline CDR1 reads SGHDN; CDR2 reads FVKESK. Here the CDR3 reads CASSPRKRDEQYF. The CDR3 nucleotides are TGTGCCAGCAGCCCGCGGAAGAGGGACGAGCAGTACTTC. The whole variable domain, remainder taken from reference TRBV14 and TRBJ2-7, is EAGVTQFPSHSVIEKGQTVTLRCDPISGHDNLYWYRRVMGKEIKFLLHFVKESKQDESGMPNNRFLAERTGGTYSTLKVQPAELEDSGVYFCASSPRKRDEQYFGPGTRLTVT.

The gene calls are TRBV14 and TRBJ2-1, with 9 nucleotides matching TRBD2. V was clipped by 7 bases and J by 5 bases; unmatched bases: 3. Germline CDR1 SGHDN, CDR2 FVKESK. CDR3 length equals 13 residues. CDR3 sequence (DNA): TGTGCCAGCAAGGCTAGCGGGAACAATGAGCAGTTCTTC. Translating gives CASKASGNNEQFF.

This clone was seen a few times. The gene calls are TRBV6-6 and TRBJ1-5, with D tentatively TRBD1 (5 bases). The CDR3 sequence is 16 residues long. CDR1 is MNHNY, CDR2 SVGAGI, per germline (reference sequence). V was pared by 5 bases and J by 1 base, with 15 bases between. The chain's CDR3 is CASSPQGTLSNQPQHF. DNA of the CDR3: TGTGCCAGCAGTCCCCAGGGAACGTTGAGCAATCAGCCCCAGCATTTT.

The genes are TRBV7-3 and TRBJ1-1; D gene ambiguous. CDR1 and CDR2 (germline): SGHTA, FQGTGA. CDR3 length: 13 amino acids. The V and J ends lost 1 base and 4 bases respectively, with 7 bases between them. The CDR3 sequence is CASSLITGTEAFF. CDR3 bases: TGTGCCAGCAGCTTAATAACCGGCACTGAAGCTTTCTTT.

The chain recombines TRBV27 with TRBJ2-5; D unresolved. CDR1 is MNHEY and CDR2 is SMNVEV in the germline V gene (reference sequence). V was trimmed by 10 bases and J by 5 bases, leaving 23 bases between them. This CDR3 region has 15 residues. The DNA for the CDR3 is TGTGCCACAGCGCCCCTCCGGTTGGCCTGGGAGACCCAGTACTTC. Amino acids: CATAPLRLAWETQYF.

This chain links TRBV29-1 with TRBJ1-1, with D unclear. This CDR3 spans 14 amino acids. Trimming removed 0 bases at V and 3 bases at J, with 11 bases between. Germline V gene lookup returns CDR1 SQVTM and CDR2 ANQGSEA. CDR3 sequence: CSVEDGRGYTEAFF. CDR3 DNA: TGCAGCGTTGAAGATGGTAGAGGGTACACTGAAGCTTTCTTT.

The chain couples TRBV18 to TRBJ1-1; maybe TRBD1 (5 bases). CDR1 is KGHSH, CDR2 LQKENI, per germline. V lost 6 bases to trimming and J lost 10 bases, with 21 bases between them. This CDR3 region has 14 residues. The CDR3 coding sequence is TGTGCCAGCTCCCAGAAGGGGTTGGCGGTGGGAGCTTTCTTT. Translating it yields CASSQKGLAVGAFF.

V is TRBV29-1 and J is TRBJ2-7; 8 bases map to TRBD1. With V trimmed by 6 bases and J by 4 bases, 2 bases remained unmatched. CDR1 is SQVTM, CDR2 ANQGSEA, per germline. The CDR3 has 11 amino acids. The CDR3 nucleotides are TGCAGCGTCAGGGACAGGTACGAGCAGTACTTC. Encoded protein: CSVRDRYEQYF.

J is TRBJ2-2 and V is TRBV11-2; 7 nucleotides align to TRBD1. V trimming: 5 bases; J trimming: 4 bases; junction bases outside the gene matches: 7. This CDR3 has 15 amino acids. Looked up from germline, CDR1 is SGHAT and CDR2 is FQNNGV. The chain's CDR3 is CASSQTGYLTGELFF. CDR3 nucleotide sequence: TGTGCCAGCAGCCAGACAGGGTACCTCACCGGGGAGCTGTTTTTT. Full variable domain (rest looked up from reference TRBV11-2 and TRBJ2-2): EAGVAQSPRYKIIEKRQSVAFWCNPISGHATLYWYQQILGQGPKLLIQFQNNGVVDDSQLPKDRFSAERLKGVDSTLKIQPAKLEDSAVYLCASSQTGYLTGELFFGEGSRLTVL.

The CDR3 bases are TGTGCCAGCAGCTTACGGGAAGCTTTCTTT. Protein sequence: CASSLREAFF. The V call is TRBV7-9, the J call TRBJ1-1; unclear D gene. Germline V gene lookup returns CDR1 SEHNR and CDR2 FQNEAQ (reference sequence). CDR3 length equals 10 residues. V lost 2 bases to trimming and J lost 8 bases, with 3 bases between them.

J is TRBJ1-6 and V is TRBV6-1; no clear D gene. The ends were cut back, 3 bases at V and 5 bases at J, with 11 bases in the middle. The CDR3 has 15 residues. Germline loops: CDR1 MNHNS, CDR2 SASEGT. CDR3 sequence (DNA): TGTGCCAGCAGTGACTCAGACTTCAATAATTCACCCCTCCACTTT. Protein product: CASSDSDFNNSPLHF.

The chain has TRBV6-5 and TRBJ2-2, with 16 bases fitting TRBD2. CDR3 length: 15 residues. CDR1 is MNHEY, CDR2 SVGAGI, per germline. Trimming took 9 bases from V and 6 from J; bases not matched to a gene: 4. The CDR3 is CASTGTSGGAGELFF. The CDR3 DNA sequence: TGTGCCAGTACTGGGACTAGCGGGGGGGCCGGGGAGCTGTTTTTT.

In nucleotides, the CDR3 is TGTGCCAGCCGCCCTGGACAGCTGAACACCGGGGAGCTGTTTTTT. Translating gives CASRPGQLNTGELFF. The chain employs TRBV6-5 and TRBJ2-2, with a possible D match to TRBD1 (6 bases). Germline V gene data show CDR1 as MNHEY and CDR2 as SVGAGI. The CDR3 loop spans 15 amino acids. V lost 8 bases and J lost 1, with 14 bases in between.

The rearrangement joins TRBV12-2 to TRBJ1-5; the listed D gene, TRBD1, was not tested against the DNA. TRBV12-2 is annotated as a pseudogene. The CDR3 loop spans 16 amino acids. CDR3 loop: CASRLAPVRVGQPQHF. CDR3 bases: TGTGCAAGTCGCTTAGCGCCCGTCAGGGTAGGACAGCCCCAGCATTTT.

The chain recombines TRBV2 with TRBJ1-1; D may be TRBD1 (5 bases). Trimming removed 6 bases from V and 1 base from J, with 9 bases in between. Germline CDR1 and CDR2: SNHLY and FYNNEI. CDR3 length: 13 residues. The CDR3 coding sequence is TGTGCCAGCAGCAAGGGGCCGAACACTGAAGCTTTCTTT. Translated, it gives CASSKGPNTEAFF.

This chain joins TRBV7-8 and TRBJ1-5, with a possible D match to TRBD1 (5 bases). The CDR3 sequence is 13 residues long. V was pared by 4 bases and J by 4 bases, with 8 bases between. Germline loops: CDR1 SGHVS, CDR2 FQNEAQ. The CDR3 is CASSWGGNQPQHF. In DNA, the CDR3 is TGTGCCAGCAGCTGGGGGGGAAATCAGCCCCAGCATTTT.